This TCR beta chain was recorded in a study of blood T cell repertoires in COVID-19. Participants in the exposed group had met a COVID-19 case in the 2 weeks before joining the study. Method: immunoSEQ multiplex PCR; TCRdb's copy keeps in-frame clones and lacks some. The sample contains around 330,000 clones, 75% to 90% of which appear only once. The CDR3 sequence is 11 residues long. V dropped 4 bases and J dropped 7 bases, with 7 bases sitting between them. The V gene's germline CDR1 is MNHEY and CDR2 SVGAGI. The rearrangement uses TRBV6-5 and TRBJ1-2; D is unresolved. This clonotype was sampled from a woman aged 30 to 39 who had been exposed to COVID-19. What was sequenced was PBMCs or T cells enriched from blood (not recorded which). Here the CDR3 DNA reads TGTGCCAGCAGTTCCACGAGTGGCTACACCTTC. Its translation: CASSSTSGYTF.